Below are 12 T cell receptor beta chains sequenced from a single sample in a study of brain metastases from non-small cell lung cancer. Assay used: immunoSEQ multiplex PCR; TCRdb lists only in-frame clones, some missing. Of 800 to 1,100 clones detected, 70% to 85% appear once; the ten largest clones hold roughly 12%. Sequenced input: tumor-adjacent normal tissue. The receptors come from a donor at least 40 years old with non-small cell lung cancer.

The chain recombines TRBV30 with TRBJ1-1; D gene ambiguous. The V and J ends lost 0 bases and 1 base respectively, with 6 bases between them. From germline, CDR1 is GTSNPN and CDR2 SVGIG (reference sequence). The CDR3 covers 13 residues. The DNA of the CDR3 is TGTGCCTGGAGTGTGAAACCGAACACTGAAGCTTTCTTT. This translates into CAWSVKPNTEAFF. Variable domain in full (rest from reference TRBV30 and TRBJ1-1): SQTIHQWPATLVQPVGSPLSLECTVEGTSNPNLYWYRQAAGRGLQLLFYSVGIGQISSEVPQNLSASRPQDRQFILSSKKLLLSDSGFYLCAWSVKPNTEAFFGQGTRLTVV.

This clone turned up a few times. This rearrangement joins TRBV10-3 to TRBJ2-1; 7 bases agree with TRBD2. CDR3 length equals 14 residues. V gave up 6 bases and J gave up 2 bases; unmatched junction bases: 4. Germline CDR1 and CDR2: ENHRY and SYGVKD. CDR3 in DNA: TGTGCCATCAGCCTGACTAGCCCCTACAATGAGCAGTTCTTC. This gives the protein CAISLTSPYNEQFF.

The V call is TRBV30, the J call TRBJ1-1; D is unclear. This CDR3 has 11 residues. Germline CDR1 is GTSNPN and CDR2 is SVGIG (reference sequence). Trimming took off 2 bases at V and 7 bases at J, with 8 bases between the two ends. The CDR3 nucleotides read TGTGCCTGGAGTATGAGAAATGAAGCTTTCTTT. Its translation is CAWSMRNEAFF.

The CDR3, as DNA: TGCGCCAGCACGGGCGGCTCATATGGCTACACCTTC. Amino acids: CASTGGSYGYTF. The V gene is TRBV10-1, the J gene TRBJ1-2; D is unresolved. The germline V gene has CDR1 WNHNN and CDR2 SYGVQD (reference sequence). This CDR3 comprises 12 residues. The V end was cut by 7 bases, the J end by 5 bases, with 11 bases between.

V and J are TRBV11-3 and TRBJ2-1; 8 nucleotides match TRBD1. The CDR3 covers 15 residues. After removal of 5 bases from V and 1 base from J, the junction contained 4 bases not matched to a gene. Per germline, CDR1 SGHNT and CDR2 YENEEA. This CDR3 reads CASSLRQGSYNEQFF. The CDR3 DNA reads TGTGCCAGCAGCCTGAGACAGGGGTCCTACAATGAGCAGTTCTTC.

The chain carries TRBV5-1 and TRBJ1-3; D possibly corresponds to TRBD1 (5 bases). CDR3 length equals 16 residues. CDR1 SGHRS and CDR2 YFSETQ come from the germline V gene. Trimming stripped 1 base from V and 2 bases from J, with 13 bases between. The CDR3 is CASSLNSRGAGNTIYF. In DNA, the CDR3 is TGCGCCAGCAGCTTGAACTCAAGGGGCGCTGGAAACACCATATATTTT.

The chain has TRBV15 and TRBJ1-2, with D maybe TRBD1 (5 bases). CDR1 is LNHNV, CDR2 YYDKDF, per germline (reference sequence). V lost 2 bases and J lost 4, with 14 bases in between. The CDR3 covers 15 residues. CDR3 amino acids: CATSRSRDGGYGYTF. CDR3 nucleotides: TGTGCCACCAGCAGAAGCCGGGACGGTGGCTATGGCTACACCTTC.

Relative to its sample, this clone is large. At the DNA level, this CDR3 is encoded by other sequences in the same sample as well. V usage is TRBV10-3 and J usage is TRBJ1-2; D uncertain. Deletions cut 0 bases from V and 4 bases from J, with 9 bases between. This CDR3 is 14 amino acids long. Germline V gene sequence: CDR1 ENHRY, CDR2 SYGVKD. This CDR3 reads CAISESSQFYGYTF. The CDR3 DNA reads as TGTGCCATCAGTGAGTCGAGCCAGTTCTATGGCTACACCTTC.

The gene calls are TRBV7-9 and TRBJ1-4; D remains ambiguous. Trimming stripped 2 bases from V and 0 bases from J, with 7 bases between. The CDR3 extends over 15 amino acids. The germline gives CDR1 SEHNR, CDR2 FQNEAQ (reference sequence). The CDR3 reads CASSLPRTTNEKLFF. Written as DNA, the CDR3 is TGTGCCAGCAGCTTACCTCGGACAACTAATGAAAAACTGTTTTTT. The whole variable domain, remainder taken from reference TRBV7-9 and TRBJ1-4, is DTGVSQNPRHKITKRGQNVTFRCDPISEHNRLYWYRQTLGQGPEFLTYFQNEAQLEKSRLLSDRFSAERPKGSFSTLEIQRTEQGDSAMYLCASSLPRTTNEKLFFGSGTQLSVL.

The chain couples TRBV7-9 to TRBJ1-1; D gene ambiguous. This CDR3 contains 14 residues. Germline V CDR1 and CDR2: SEHNR, FQNEAQ (reference sequence). V was trimmed by 5 bases and J by 1 base, leaving 11 bases between them. CDR3 sequence (DNA): TGTGCCAGCAGCCCCCCGGGGTCGAACACTGAAGCTTTCTTT. Its translation is CASSPPGSNTEAFF.

The V call is TRBV13, the J call TRBJ1-6, with a tentative D call TRBD1 (6 bases). V lost 1 base and J 10 bases, leaving 11 bases between the germline ends. The CDR3 consists of 14 residues. CDR1 PRHDT and CDR2 FYEKMQ come from the germline V gene (reference sequence). CDR3: CASSLDRGRSPLHF. The CDR3 nucleotides read TGTGCCAGCAGCTTAGATAGGGGGAGGTCACCCCTCCACTTT.

CDR3 nucleotide sequence: TGTGCCATCAAGCAAGGACAGGGAACTAATGAAAAACTGTTTTTT. Translated: CAIKQGQGTNEKLFF. The chain employs TRBV10-3 and TRBJ1-4; 8 bases agree with TRBD1. This CDR3 is 15 amino acids long. Germline trimming cut 7 bases from V and 1 base from J; bases unmatched to any gene: 5. Per the germline V gene, CDR1 is ENHRY and CDR2 is SYGVKD.